These 12 T cell receptor beta chains share one sample of origin, sequenced in a study of blood T cell repertoires in COVID-19. Assay: immunoSEQ multiplex PCR; the TCRdb copy retains only in-frame clones and omits some. The profile shows 100,000 to 150,000 clones, less than 90% of them singletons. Sequences were obtained from peripheral blood. The receptors come from a man of 80 years or more with active or convalescent COVID-19.

Only a few counts were recorded for this clone. This chain uses TRBV24-1 with TRBJ2-1, with 8 bases identical to TRBD2. J lost 7 bases, V lost 2 bases, and 15 bases had no gene match. This CDR3 region has 18 residues. Germline CDR1 is KGHDR and CDR2 is SFDVKD. The CDR3 DNA is TGTGCCACCAGTGATTCCTTACCGGGACTAGTTGCGGGTAATGAGCAGTTCTTC. Residues: CATSDSLPGLVAGNEQFF.

This chain links TRBV4-3 with TRBJ2-7; tentatively, D is TRBD2 (5 bases). The V gene's germline CDR1 is LGHNA and CDR2 YSLEER. Trimming removed 4 bases at V and 7 bases at J, with 14 bases between. The CDR3 runs 13 residues. The CDR3 sequence: CASSRGGTGEQYF. The CDR3 nucleotides read TGCGCCAGCAGCCGCGGCGGTACGGGGGAGCAGTACTTC.

CDR3 sequence: CASSSRDRGEDTQYF. The CDR3 region has the DNA TGTGCCAGCAGTTCCCGGGACAGAGGAGAAGATACGCAGTATTTT. The rearrangement joins TRBV6-5 to TRBJ2-3, with 7 nucleotides matching TRBD1. The CDR3 is 15 residues long. Losses at the gene ends were 4 bases for V and 5 bases for J; bases not matched to a gene: 9. Germline assignment: CDR1 MNHEY and CDR2 SVGAGI.

V gene TRBV27 combines with J gene TRBJ2-7, with D maybe TRBD1 (6 bases). Deletions cut 6 bases from V and 6 bases from J, with 15 bases between. The CDR3 length is 13 residues. The germline V gene encodes CDR1 MNHEY and CDR2 SMNVEV (reference sequence). The chain's CDR3 is CASSSDSLREQYF. CDR3 DNA: TGTGCCAGCAGCTCGGACAGCTTGCGCGAGCAGTACTTC.

The chain couples TRBV20-1 to TRBJ2-1; TRBD2 is a possible D gene (5 bases). Germline V CDR1 and CDR2: DFQATT, SNEGSKA (reference sequence). The CDR3 is 11 residues long. Between the trimmed V and J ends, which lost 6 bases and 8 bases, there was a span of 11 bases. The CDR3 DNA follows: TGCAGTGCGCTAACTAGTTATGAGCAGTTCTTC. Its translation: CSALTSYEQFF.

The chain carries TRBV6-2 or TRBV6-3 and TRBJ1-5; 7 nucleotides line up with TRBD1. Per germline, CDR1 MNHEY and CDR2 SVGEGT. The CDR3 is made up of 15 amino acids. J lost 5 bases, V lost 2 bases, and 6 bases had no gene match. CDR3 protein: CASSYGPGGHQPQHF. The CDR3 DNA sequence: TGTGCCAGCAGTTACGGCCCAGGGGGTCATCAGCCCCAGCATTTT.

The chain has TRBV5-1 and TRBJ1-6, with 10 bases aligning to TRBD1. The CDR3 is 16 residues long. The junction had 3 bases not matched to a gene; V was cut back by 0 bases and J by 6 bases. The germline gives CDR1 SGHRS, CDR2 YFSETQ. The CDR3 is CASSLGGQGTNSPLHF. In DNA form, the CDR3 reads TGCGCCAGCAGCTTGGGGGGACAGGGGACTAATTCACCCCTCCACTTT. Looking up the rest from reference TRBV5-1 and TRBJ1-6 gives the full variable domain: KAGVTQTPRYLIKTRGQQVTLSCSPISGHRSVSWYQQTPGQGLQFLFEYFSETQRNKGNFPGRFSGRQFSNSRSEMNVSTLELGDSALYLCASSLGGQGTNSPLHFGNGTRLTVT.

This chain joins TRBV19 and TRBJ1-4; D unclear. Germline V gene data show CDR1 as LNHDA and CDR2 as SQIVND (reference sequence). The V end lost 0 bases, the J end lost 0 bases, and 5 bases lay between the germline ends. CDR3 length: 15 amino acids. The CDR3 region is CASSIDTATNEKLFF. The DNA for the CDR3 is TGTGCCAGTAGTATAGATACGGCAACTAATGAAAAACTGTTTTTT.

This chain's CDR3 is CASSRTHARREQYF. DNA of the CDR3: TGTGCCAGCAGTCGGACACACGCGAGGCGGGAGCAGTACTTC. V is TRBV28 and J is TRBJ2-7; possibly TRBD1 for D (5 bases). The CDR3 is made up of 14 amino acids. Trimming took off 5 bases at V and 7 bases at J, with 18 bases between the two ends. The germline gives CDR1 MDHEN, CDR2 SYDVKM.

The sample holds a few counts of this clone. The chain employs TRBV10-2 and TRBJ2-7, with 11 nucleotides matching TRBD2. V was pared by 7 bases and J by 4 bases, with 9 bases of the junction left unmatched. This CDR3 has 15 amino acids. Germline lookup yields CDR1 WSHSY and CDR2 SAAADI. This CDR3 is CASNPQTSGKYEQYF. CDR3 bases: TGCGCCAGCAATCCGCAGACTAGCGGGAAATACGAGCAGTACTTC.

The J gene is TRBJ1-4, the V gene TRBV18; 10 positions agree with TRBD1. Per germline, CDR1 KGHSH and CDR2 LQKENI. V trimming: 3 bases; J trimming: 7 bases; junction bases outside the gene matches: 11. The CDR3 extends over 17 amino acids. The CDR3 here is CASSPHYAGTGAEKLFF. The CDR3 DNA reads as TGTGCCAGCTCACCCCATTATGCCGGGACAGGGGCTGAAAAACTGTTTTTT.

The chain is built from TRBV3-1 (or the pseudogene TRBV3-2) and TRBJ2-2, with TRBD1 matching 7 bases. Germline V gene data show CDR1 as LGHDT and CDR2 as YNNKEL (reference sequence). The CDR3 length is 14 residues. With 7 bases clipped from V and 4 bases from J, the junction kept 6 bases outside the gene matches. This chain's CDR3 is CASNRGSSTGELFF. CDR3 nucleotides: TGTGCCAGCAACAGGGGAAGTAGCACCGGGGAGCTGTTTTTT.